This entry is about one T cell receptor (beta chain). No antigen is known for it. Authors' methods: Junction-only immunoSEQ sequences carried no quality scores, so filtering differed. Method: immunoSEQ multiplex PCR; TCRdb's copy keeps in-frame clones and lacks some. From that table come the V and J calls and clone size; the DNA was used to work out D and trimming. Of 800,000 or so clones listed, around 96% were seen once; the top ten hold approximately 0.2%. CDR1 SGHRS and CDR2 YFSETQ come from the germline V gene. V dropped 3 bases and J dropped 3 bases, with 13 bases sitting between them. The CDR3 runs 15 residues. This sample was taken from a study of shared clonotypes between healthy human individuals. The study, taken as a whole, reports: Rarefaction gave evidence that sorted-subset sequencing remained incomplete despite large depth.

CD8 cells classed as naive were CD45RO-negative and positively selected for CCR7, excluding terminally differentiated effector memory CD45RA+ cells. Material: naive CD8+ T cells sorted from blood. The chain joins TRBV5-1 to TRBJ1-5; D perhaps matches TRBD1 (5 bases). The receptor was derived from a man aged 25 to 40 in good health. CDR3 sequence reads: CASSSGTDFNQPQHF. The CDR3 nucleotides read TGCGCCAGCAGCTCAGGGACGGATTTCAATCAGCCCCAGCATTTT.